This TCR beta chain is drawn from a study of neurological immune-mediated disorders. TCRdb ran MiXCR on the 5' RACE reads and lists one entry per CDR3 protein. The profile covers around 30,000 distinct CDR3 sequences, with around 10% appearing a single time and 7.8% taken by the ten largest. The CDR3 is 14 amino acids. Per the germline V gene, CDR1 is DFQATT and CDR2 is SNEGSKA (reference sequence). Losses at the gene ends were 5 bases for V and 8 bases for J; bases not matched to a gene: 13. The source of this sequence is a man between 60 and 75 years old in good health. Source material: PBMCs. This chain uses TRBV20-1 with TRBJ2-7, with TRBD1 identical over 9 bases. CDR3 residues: CSASPGQGPIKQYF. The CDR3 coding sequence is TGCAGTGCTTCCCCGGGACAGGGCCCCATCAAGCAGTACTTC.